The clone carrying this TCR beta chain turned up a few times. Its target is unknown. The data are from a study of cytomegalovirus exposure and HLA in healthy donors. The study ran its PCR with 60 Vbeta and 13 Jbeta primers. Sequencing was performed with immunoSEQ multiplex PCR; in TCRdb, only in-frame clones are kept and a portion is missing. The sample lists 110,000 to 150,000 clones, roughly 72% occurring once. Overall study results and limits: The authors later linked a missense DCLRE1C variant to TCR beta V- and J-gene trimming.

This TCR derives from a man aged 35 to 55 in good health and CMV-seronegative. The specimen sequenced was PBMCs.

Here the CDR3 DNA reads TGCGCCAGCAGCGTAGGGACAACCACTGAAGCTTTCTTT. It codes for CASSVGTTTEAFF. This sequence joins TRBV5-1 and TRBJ1-1; tentatively, D is TRBD1 (6 bases). From germline, CDR1 is SGHRS and CDR2 YFSETQ. The CDR3 runs to 13 residues. The ends were cut back, 4 bases at V and 4 bases at J, with 11 bases in the middle.